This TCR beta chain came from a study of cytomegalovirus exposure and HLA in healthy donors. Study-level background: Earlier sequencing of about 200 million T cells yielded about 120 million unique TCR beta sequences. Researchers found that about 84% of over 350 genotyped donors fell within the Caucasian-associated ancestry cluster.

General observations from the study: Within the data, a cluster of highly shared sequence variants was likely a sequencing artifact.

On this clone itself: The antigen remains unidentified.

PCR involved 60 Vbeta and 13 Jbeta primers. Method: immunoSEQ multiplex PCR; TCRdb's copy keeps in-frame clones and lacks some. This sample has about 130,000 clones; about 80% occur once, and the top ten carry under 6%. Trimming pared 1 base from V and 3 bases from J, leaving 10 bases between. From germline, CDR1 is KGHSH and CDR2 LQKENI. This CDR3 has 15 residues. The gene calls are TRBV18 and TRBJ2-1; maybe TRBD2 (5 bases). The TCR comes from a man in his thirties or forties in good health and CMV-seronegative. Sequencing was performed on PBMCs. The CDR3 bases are TGTGCCAGCTCACCACACGAGGGTAACTACAATGAGCAGTTCTTC. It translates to CASSPHEGNYNEQFF.